The entry below gives a single T cell receptor beta chain sequence along with its context. Its target antigen remains unknown. No base-level quality is on record; no much larger clone is a single base apart. Trimming at the junction amounts to 7 bases on V and 8 bases on J, and the germline ends lie 19 bases apart. The CDR3, cysteine through phenylalanine, is 14 amino acids long. Left in the record is the CDR3 DNA by itself, 42 bases read in frame from the first base. Sequences SGHRS (CDR1) and YFSETQ (CDR2) are obtained from the germline V gene. This sample was taken from a study of cytomegalovirus exposure and HLA in healthy donors (dated by TCRdb to 2017 to 2019). At the level of the whole study: In an earlier analysis of some 550 of the donors, under 300 Gb of sequence data and 120 million or so unique TCR beta sequences from 150 million to 200 million T cells were reported. In addition to the first cohort of approximately 650 subjects, a separate validation cohort of over 90 different subjects was used. A later genetic analysis took genome-wide SNP genotypes for 398 of the 666 donors and used that subset as a discovery cohort. Four to six DR-DQ haplotypes were handled as single units for association and clustering, since linkage in the cohort was strong. In a later analysis, previously published TCR beta repertoires from more than 500 donors were re-analyzed and high-resolution HLA genotyping was added so that TCR occurrence patterns could be studied. The number of typed donors differed by locus: about 620-640 for A, B, C, DRB1 and DQB1; 522 for DQA1; roughly 600 for DPA1; and around 450 for DPB1. The study aimed to test whether signatures of past pathogen exposure could be identified by cataloging public T cell receptors. The study combined high-throughput TCR immunosequencing, statistical association of individual TCRs with disease status, and machine learning to predict cytomegalovirus infection status. The T cell repertoires of some 700 subjects were profiled by immunosequencing and related to cytomegalovirus serostatus. Among almost 400 genotyped donors of the cohort, an average of about 240,000 unique TCR beta nucleotide sequences were sequenced per donor, around a sixth of them non-productive. Rather than drawing on any new phenotypic data, the later analysis identified candidate immune exposures from TCR beta sequences and the way those sequences occurred across donors. All discovery cohort repertoires had been generated on a single sequencing platform. To decide whether each TCR beta V gene segment behaved as functional or pseudogenic, an earlier analysis of some 600 of the donors relied on high-throughput TCR beta sequencing. Alongside the repertoire data, information on donor age, sex, ethnicity and CMV serostatus was compiled. Of the roughly 410 genotyped donors, 65% to 90% were placed in the genetic ancestry cluster associated with self-reported Caucasian donors. HLA typing covered class I and class II loci at four-digit resolution. Around 300 gigabases of sequencing data and 70 million to 100 million unique TCR sequences were included in an early release covering about 600 HLA-typed donors.

The cohort comprised 710 or so healthy bone marrow donors. All cohort members were sampled while nominally healthy, although unrecorded immune exposures were likely present. The donor was CMV seronegative and was included in the group of under 450 seronegative cohort members. A peripheral blood sample was collected from each donor, and TCR beta sequencing was performed on peripheral blood mononuclear cells. Genomic DNA was extracted from the blood cell samples with the Qiagen DNeasy Blood Extraction Kit. Library preparation was by the immunoSEQ multiplex PCR assay. The multiplex PCR relied on a mix of 60 forward primers for TCR Vbeta segments and 13 reverse primers for TCR Jbeta segments. A multiplex PCR assay on genomic DNA amplified the CDR3 region of rearranged TCR beta genes. On the Illumina HiSeq System, the amplified TCR beta libraries were sequenced as 87-base-pair reads. In the authors' own workflow: Across the 500 to 750 repertoires, a later analysis counted 80 million or so unique TCR beta chains, about 10 million of which were shared by at least two donors. Raw reads were error-corrected and collapsed into unique sequences by a nearest-neighbor algorithm in which closely related sequences were merged to remove PCR and sequencing errors. Alignment of CDR3 sequences to IMGT reference sequences was used to assign V, D and J gene segments. For a sequence to be retained, a match of at least six nucleotides to both a V gene segment and a J gene segment was required. A rearrangement counted as productive if the CDR3 had no stop codons and remained in frame with V and J, and every other rearrangement counted as non-productive. Following IMGT convention, CDR3 was defined as the stretch from the second conserved V-encoded cysteine up to the conserved J-encoded phenylalanine. The earlier analysis of about 570 of the donors excluded any sequence lacking an unambiguous match to a single V gene segment. In an earlier analysis of about 590 of the donors, a V segment was called functional when productive rearrangements were above 56.7%, and segregating when the standard deviation between donors exceeded 5%. A statistical classification framework was built to diagnose cytomegalovirus status from the catalog of TCR beta chain sequences. In a later analysis, TCR nucleotide sequences were compared against IMGT/GENE-DB human TR gene sequences so that V and J genes could be assigned. The TCRdist pipeline was used in a later analysis to assign CDR3 sequences and most-parsimonious VDJ recombination scenarios. In a later analysis, every TCR beta chain was defined by the combination of its CDR3 amino acid sequence and its V-gene family, and reads without a unique V-gene family were dropped. To address suspected cross-contamination and a sequencing artifact, a later analysis removed approximately 590 highly shared, low-generation-probability nucleotide sequences. In a later analysis, a clonal expansion index for each public chain was calculated from normalized within-repertoire ranks of inferred template counts. In a later analysis, generation probabilities were computed using a VDJ recombination model fitted to out-of-frame rearrangements, and the results were checked against IGoR. In a later analysis, TCR-TCR, TCR-HLA and TCR-CMV co-occurrence was scored with hypergeometric tests, and a repertoire-size bias correction was applied to TCR pairs. In a later analysis, false discovery rates were estimated by permuting HLA or CMV assignments 20 times. In a later analysis, co-occurring TCRs were grouped using DBSCAN, with TCRdist sequence similarity added in when clustering inside HLA-allele-positive subsets. Co-occurrence clustering excluded repertoires with fewer than 30,000 or more than 120,000 public chains, plus five with anomalous nucleotide sharing. The table comes from immuneACCESS by way of TCRdb, which keeps in-frame sequences with V and J called. Part of the clones is missing from these tables; in studies checked, under half for an unresolved V gene and the rest for unknown reasons. D and trimming were read from the DNA, whereas the V and J calls and clone size are those reported in that table. The sample table lists about 150,000 clones, 60% to 80% of them with a count of one. About 15% of the sample lies in the top ten.

The paper's findings and limits, for the study overall: Because counts were too low, about 18 rarely observed V segments, including chromosome 9 orphons, were excluded from the earlier analysis of around 590 of the donors. In a later analysis, HLA-associated TCR beta chains were found to be more clonally expanded and to have lower generation probabilities than equally common non-associated chains. An association between a missense DCLRE1C variant and V-gene and J-gene trimming of TCR beta chains was found in a later genetic analysis and replicated in an independent cohort. In a later analysis, the rate of TCR association differed among HLA loci, with DRB1 alleles having the most associated TCRs and HLA-C alleles having the fewest. When HLA alleles, especially DR and DQ, strongly co-occurred, attributing TCR associations to individual alleles was difficult. The authors suggested that the approach could potentially be extended to other disease states and immunological phenotypes. A cluster of highly shared sequence variants was judged likely to be a technical artifact of the sequencing pipeline. Sequencing depth was assumed to be roughly uniform across donors in the presence/absence analyses, though that assumption may not hold. Most TCR sequences were seen in very few donors, while some public TCRs were found in many individuals. For the cohort, immune exposure information was limited to CMV serostatus. The study gave a list of 150 to 200 TCR beta chains associated with cytomegalovirus. In an earlier analysis of 450 to 750 of the donors, most TCR beta V segments appeared in productive rearrangements about 90% or about 30% of the time, broadly matching IMGT annotations. Some IMGT-functional V segments, including TRBV6-2 and TRBV6-3, could not be told apart with the 87-base-pair reads, so those segments were excluded. According to a later analysis, parvovirus B19, influenza, CMV and Epstein-Barr virus appeared linked to several top co-occurrence clusters. A further reported finding was that TCR beta sequences accurately predicted the HLA-A and HLA-B alleles for most subjects in the first cohort. In a later genetic analysis, fewer N-insertions in productive TCRs were reported among donors in an Asian-associated ancestry cluster than the roughly 700-donor mean. Correlated functional status among segregating V segments might be attributable to linkage disequilibrium, but an unknown experimental factor could not be ruled out. Most CMV-associated TCR beta chains appeared to be HLA-restricted in a later analysis, and the HLA associations seemed to be driven largely by CMV exposure. The cohort was sequenced for TCR beta chains only, and without alpha or paired-chain data the features that could be detected were limited. A later analysis associated 15,000 to 20,000 TCR beta sequences with specific HLA alleles at a false discovery rate of 0.05. In vitro tests confirmed that a few of the cytomegalovirus-associated TCR beta chains recognize cytomegalovirus antigens. The classifier was reported to diagnose cytomegalovirus status with high specificity and sensitivity in both the original cohort and the validation cohort. Because some donors lacked HLA typing at each locus, the association tests relied only on the typed subset.

This sequence uses TRBV5-1 and TRBJ1-3, with TRBD1 tentatively as D gene (5 bases match). The sequencing input was PBMCs. The sequence was obtained from a middle-aged woman in good health and CMV-seronegative. The DNA reads as follows: TGCGCCAGCCAACAGGCCACGGAAGGGGACACCATATATTTT. The resulting protein is CASQQATEGDTIYF.